This record concerns one T cell receptor beta chain sequence. Assay used: immunoSEQ multiplex PCR; TCRdb lists only in-frame clones, some missing. The repertoire has some 30,000 clones, approximately 90% of them found once; the top ten carry about 4.3%. This record comes from a study of OX40 agonist ivuxolimab in advanced cancers. Study information: Each patient was given ivuxolimab into a vein every 2 weeks, at 0.01 to 10 mg/kg. Roughly two fifths of patients had received prior checkpoint inhibitor therapy. Partial responses were observed in three patients, of whom one had hepatocellular carcinoma and two had cutaneous melanoma.

CDR1 is MNHEY and CDR2 is SVGAGI in the germline V gene. V lost 6 bases to trimming and J lost 1 base, with 13 bases between them. The CDR3 loop spans 15 amino acids. The sequences come from CD4+ or CD8+ T cells sorted from blood, collected in a trial of the OX40 agonist ivuxolimab. J is TRBJ2-1 and V is TRBV6-5, with a weak D call TRBD1 (6 bases). The sequence was obtained from an adult with an advanced solid tumor such as melanoma, head and neck, liver or kidney cancer. The DNA for the CDR3 is TGTGCCAGCAGCTGGGGGCACGGGTCCTACAATGAGCAGTTCTTC. This translates into CASSWGHGSYNEQFF.